Shown below are 10 T cell receptor beta chains from a single sample sequenced in a study of cytomegalovirus exposure and HLA in healthy donors. The primer mix had 60 Vbeta and 13 Jbeta primers. Clones were read by immunoSEQ multiplex PCR, and TCRdb kept only the in-frame ones, dropping some. The sample contains some 100,000 clones, 79% of which appear only once. Material for sequencing was PBMCs. These TCRs come from a male donor in good health and CMV-seropositive.

The V and J genes are TRBV7-2 and TRBJ2-1; 9 nucleotides agree with TRBD2. This CDR3 region has 15 residues. Trimming cost V 6 bases and J 3 bases; bases outside gene matches: 6. The V gene's germline CDR1 is SGHTA and CDR2 FQGNSA. CDR3 sequence (DNA): TGTGCCAGCAGACCCCCAGCGGGAGGCTACAATGAGCAGTTCTTC. Encoded protein: CASRPPAGGYNEQFF.

This clone was found a few times. V usage is TRBV4-1 and J usage is TRBJ2-1; D is possibly TRBD1 (6 bases). V gave up 4 bases and J gave up 0 bases, with 13 bases separating them. This CDR3 contains 16 residues. CDR1 is MGHRA and CDR2 is YSYEKL in the germline V gene. The CDR3 region has the DNA TGCGCCAGCAGCCGTTTCACAGGGTTCTCCTACAATGAGCAGTTCTTC. Translating gives CASSRFTGFSYNEQFF.

J is TRBJ1-1 and V is TRBV5-1, with 7 bases that match TRBD1. This CDR3 is built from 17 residues. Germline lookup yields CDR1 SGHRS and CDR2 YFSETQ. V gave up 5 bases and J gave up 4 bases; unmatched junction bases: 17. CDR3 coding DNA: TGCGCCAGCAGGTCTCCGGGACAGACCCTCGTAGGCACTGAAGCTTTCTTT. Translating gives CASRSPGQTLVGTEAFF. The whole variable domain, filled in from reference TRBV5-1 and TRBJ1-1, reads KAGVTQTPRYLIKTRGQQVTLSCSPISGHRSVSWYQQTPGQGLQFLFEYFSETQRNKGNFPGRFSGRQFSNSRSEMNVSTLELGDSALYLCASRSPGQTLVGTEAFFGQGTRLTVV.

The chain couples TRBV4-1 to TRBJ2-1, with a tentative D call TRBD2 (6 bases). V was cut by 2 bases and J by 4 bases, with 9 bases left in between. Germline V gene lookup returns CDR1 MGHRA and CDR2 YSYEKL. CDR3 length equals 14 residues. DNA of the CDR3: TGCGCCAGCAGCCAACTAGCGCATTACAATGAGCAGTTCTTC. Its protein is CASSQLAHYNEQFF.

This chain uses TRBV18 with TRBJ1-1; TRBD1 might be the D (5 bases). V was pared by 1 base and J by 0 bases, with 12 bases between. This CDR3 is 16 amino acids long. CDR1 is KGHSH, CDR2 LQKENI, per germline. In DNA, the CDR3 is TGTGCCAGCTCACCACAACCGATGACAGTGAACACTGAAGCTTTCTTT. The encoded protein is CASSPQPMTVNTEAFF.

This chain links TRBV19 with TRBJ1-5; the D is unclear. This CDR3 is built from 14 residues. Germline V gene sequence: CDR1 LNHDA, CDR2 SQIVND (reference sequence). The V gene lost 5 bases and the J gene lost 0 bases, with 8 bases spanning the gap. The CDR3 loop reads CASSGQNSNQPQHF. The CDR3 nucleotides read TGTGCCAGTAGTGGGCAGAATAGCAATCAGCCCCAGCATTTT.

This clone was picked up a small number of times. This chain links TRBV19 with TRBJ1-1, with unresolved D. The CDR3 spans 13 residues. V lost 6 bases, J lost 1 base, and 9 bases lay in between. Germline V lookup: CDR1 LNHDA, CDR2 SQIVND (reference sequence). The DNA of the CDR3 is TGTGCCAGTAGCCCCACAGAGAACACTGAAGCTTTCTTT. This gives the protein CASSPTENTEAFF.

The chain has TRBV4-1 and TRBJ1-5, with D perhaps matching TRBD1 (6 bases). The CDR3 has 16 residues. The germline V and J ends were trimmed by 3 bases and 2 bases, with 14 bases remaining between them. Germline assignment: CDR1 MGHRA and CDR2 YSYEKL. This CDR3 reads CASSQGRGARNQPQHF. The CDR3 DNA is TGCGCCAGCAGCCAGGGCAGGGGAGCGCGCAATCAGCCCCAGCATTTT.

The chain is built from TRBV9 and TRBJ1-1; D might be TRBD1 (6 bases). The CDR3 sequence is 15 residues long. Trimming stripped 0 bases from V and 7 bases from J, with 16 bases between. The germline V gene encodes CDR1 SGDLS and CDR2 YYNGEE. The CDR3 nucleotides read TGTGCCAGCAGCGTAGAAGGGGCAGGGGCACATGAAGCTTTCTTT. Its protein is CASSVEGAGAHEAFF. Combining the CDR3 with reference TRBV9 and TRBJ1-1 gives the whole variable domain DSGVTQTPKHLITATGQRVTLRCSPRSGDLSVYWYQQSLDQGLQFLIQYYNGEERAKGNILERFSAQQFPDLHSELNLSSLELGDSALYFCASSVEGAGAHEAFFGQGTRLTVV.

This clone has a handful of counts. The rearrangement uses TRBV30 and TRBJ1-6; D remains ambiguous. The V end lost 5 bases, the J end lost 10 bases, and 15 bases lay between the germline ends. Per germline, CDR1 GTSNPN and CDR2 SVGIG (reference sequence). This CDR3 region has 13 residues. The CDR3 nucleotides are TGTGCCTGGGACTTGGACTTAGGGTCACCCCTCCACTTT. Its translation is CAWDLDLGSPLHF.